The T cell receptor beta chain under discussion was sequenced for a study of CD8+ T cells in alopecia areata. TCR sequencing used cDNA made by reverse transcription of extracted RNA. Sequencing used immunoSEQ multiplex PCR; TCRdb keeps in-frame clones, though not all of them. The sample consists of 110,000 to 150,000 clones, around three fifths of them appearing once. The germline V and J ends were trimmed by 3 bases and 4 bases, with 9 bases remaining between them. The germline CDR1 and CDR2 sequences are GTSNPN and SVGIG (reference sequence). CDR3 length equals 12 residues. The chain links TRBV30 to TRBJ1-2; D is uncertain. This clonotype was obtained from a human donor with alopecia areata. The material was CD4+ T cells sorted from blood, obtained at week 0. This CDR3 reads CAWSDHGYGYTF. Written as DNA, the CDR3 is TGTGCCTGGAGCGATCACGGCTATGGCTACACCTTC. Full variable domain (outside the CDR3, taken from reference TRBV30 and TRBJ1-2): SQTIHQWPATLVQPVGSPLSLECTVEGTSNPNLYWYRQAAGRGLQLLFYSVGIGQISSEVPQNLSASRPQDRQFILSSKKLLLSDSGFYLCAWSDHGYGYTFGSGTRLTVV.